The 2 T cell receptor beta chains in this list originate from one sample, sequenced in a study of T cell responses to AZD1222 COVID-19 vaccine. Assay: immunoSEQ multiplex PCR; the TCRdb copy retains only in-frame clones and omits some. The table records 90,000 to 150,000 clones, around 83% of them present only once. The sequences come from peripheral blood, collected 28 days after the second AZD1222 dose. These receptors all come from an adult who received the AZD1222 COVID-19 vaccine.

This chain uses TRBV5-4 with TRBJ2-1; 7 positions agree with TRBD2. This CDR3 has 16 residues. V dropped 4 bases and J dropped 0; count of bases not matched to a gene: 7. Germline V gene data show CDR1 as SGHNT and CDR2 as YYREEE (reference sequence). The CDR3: CASSHTSASSYNEQFF. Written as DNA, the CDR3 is TGTGCCAGCAGCCACACTAGCGCCAGCTCCTACAATGAGCAGTTCTTC.

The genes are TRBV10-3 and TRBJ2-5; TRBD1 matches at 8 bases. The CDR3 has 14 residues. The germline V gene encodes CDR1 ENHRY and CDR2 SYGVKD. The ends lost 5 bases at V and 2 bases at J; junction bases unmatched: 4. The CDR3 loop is CAISTRTGQETQYF. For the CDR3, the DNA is TGTGCCATCAGTACACGGACAGGGCAAGAGACCCAGTACTTC.